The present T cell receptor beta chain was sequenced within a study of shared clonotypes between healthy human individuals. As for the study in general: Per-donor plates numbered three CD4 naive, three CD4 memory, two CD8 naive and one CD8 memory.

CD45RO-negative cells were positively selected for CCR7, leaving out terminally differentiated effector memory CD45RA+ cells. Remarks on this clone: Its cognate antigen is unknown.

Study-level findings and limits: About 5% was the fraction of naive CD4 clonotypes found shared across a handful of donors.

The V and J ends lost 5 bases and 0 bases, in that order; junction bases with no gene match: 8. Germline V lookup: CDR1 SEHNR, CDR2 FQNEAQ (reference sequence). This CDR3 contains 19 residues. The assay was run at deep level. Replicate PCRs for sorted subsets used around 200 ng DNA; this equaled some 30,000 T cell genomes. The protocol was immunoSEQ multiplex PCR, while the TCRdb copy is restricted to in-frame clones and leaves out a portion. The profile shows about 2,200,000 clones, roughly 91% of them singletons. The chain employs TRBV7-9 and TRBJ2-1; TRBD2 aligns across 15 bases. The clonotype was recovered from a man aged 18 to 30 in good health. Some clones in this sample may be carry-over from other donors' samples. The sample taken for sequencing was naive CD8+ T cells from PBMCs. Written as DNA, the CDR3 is TGTGCCAGCAGCCTTTCCGGGACTAGCGGGAGGTTCTCCTACAATGAGCAGTTCTTC. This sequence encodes CASSLSGTSGRFSYNEQFF.